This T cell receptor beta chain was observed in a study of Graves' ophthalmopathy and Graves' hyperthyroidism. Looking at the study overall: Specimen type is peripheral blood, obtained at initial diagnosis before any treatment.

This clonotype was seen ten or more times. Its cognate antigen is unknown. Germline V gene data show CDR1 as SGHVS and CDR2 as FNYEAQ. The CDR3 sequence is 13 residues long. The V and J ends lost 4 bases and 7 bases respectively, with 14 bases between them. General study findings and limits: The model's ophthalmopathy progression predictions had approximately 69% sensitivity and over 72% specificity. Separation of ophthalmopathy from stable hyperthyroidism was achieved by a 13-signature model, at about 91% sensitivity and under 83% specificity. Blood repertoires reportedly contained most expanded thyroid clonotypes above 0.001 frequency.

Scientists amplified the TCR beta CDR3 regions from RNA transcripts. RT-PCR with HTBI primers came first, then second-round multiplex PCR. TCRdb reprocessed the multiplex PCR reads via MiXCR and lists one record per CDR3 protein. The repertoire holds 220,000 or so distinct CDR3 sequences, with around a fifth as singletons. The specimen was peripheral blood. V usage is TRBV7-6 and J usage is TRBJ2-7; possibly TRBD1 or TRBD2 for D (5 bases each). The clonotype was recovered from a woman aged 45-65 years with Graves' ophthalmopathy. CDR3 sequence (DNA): TGTGCCAGCAGCTGGACCGGGGCTGGGGAGCAGTACTTC. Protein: CASSWTGAGEQYF.